This T cell receptor beta chain emerged from a study of blood T cells in healthy people across ages. Together with a sample-barcoded 5' primer, a J-beta primer mix was included in a second PCR lasting roughly 6 to 12 cycles. In TCRdb, the 5' RACE reads were re-called with MiXCR into one record per CDR3 protein. The table records 660,000 or so distinct CDR3 sequences, about 54% of them present only once. CDR3 length equals 12 residues. The germline CDR1 and CDR2 sequences are SEHNR and FQNEAQ (reference sequence). Trimming shortened V by 3 bases and J by 7 bases, and 9 bases separated the two germline ends.

The chain joins TRBV7-9 to TRBJ2-5; D is unresolved. The clonotype comes from a man aged 55 to 69 in good health. The sequenced material came from blood. The DNA for the CDR3 is TGTGCCAGCAGCTTGCAGGTCGGGACCCAGTACTTC. Translated, it gives CASSLQVGTQYF.